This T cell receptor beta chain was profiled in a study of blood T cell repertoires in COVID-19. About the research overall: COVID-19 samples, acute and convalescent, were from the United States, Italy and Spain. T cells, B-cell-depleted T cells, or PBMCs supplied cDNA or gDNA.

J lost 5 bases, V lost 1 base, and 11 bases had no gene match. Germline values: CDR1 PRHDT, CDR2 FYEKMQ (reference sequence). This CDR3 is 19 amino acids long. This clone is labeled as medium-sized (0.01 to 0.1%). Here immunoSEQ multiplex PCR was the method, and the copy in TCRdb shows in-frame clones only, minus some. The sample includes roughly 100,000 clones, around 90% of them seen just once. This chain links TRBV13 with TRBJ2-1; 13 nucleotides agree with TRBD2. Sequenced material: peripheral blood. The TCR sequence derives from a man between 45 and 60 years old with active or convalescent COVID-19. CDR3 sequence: CASSLERGTSGVADNEQFF. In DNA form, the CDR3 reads TGTGCCAGCAGCTTAGAAAGGGGGACTAGCGGGGTTGCAGACAATGAGCAGTTCTTC.